This T cell receptor beta chain was observed in a study of OX40 agonist ivuxolimab in advanced cancers. Study-wide background: Every 2 weeks, ivuxolimab was infused into the patients intravenously at between 0.01 and 10 mg/kg. Points from the study as a whole: CD4+ T cells averaged fewer expanded clones than CD8+ T cells. Researchers did not establish what antigens the expanded peripheral T cells target.

For this clone: Its antigen is not known.

V lost 7 bases and J lost 4, with 14 bases in between. Per the germline V gene, CDR1 is SQVTM and CDR2 is ANQGSEA. This CDR3 is built from 13 residues. Produced via immunoSEQ multiplex PCR; TCRdb's table is partial and in-frame only. Of around 70,000 clones in the sample, roughly four fifths were seen once. Enrollment shut out patients with autoimmune disease history or systemic immunosuppression. This TCR was recovered from an adult with an advanced solid tumor such as melanoma, head and neck, liver or kidney cancer. The input for sequencing was CD4+ or CD8+ T cells sorted from blood, taken in a trial of the OX40 agonist ivuxolimab. The rearrangement uses TRBV29-1 and TRBJ2-1; either TRBD1 or TRBD2 may supply D (5 bases each). In nucleotides, the CDR3 is TGCAGCGGGGGACGGTCGGCGTACAATGAGCAGTTCTTC. Translation: CSGGRSAYNEQFF.